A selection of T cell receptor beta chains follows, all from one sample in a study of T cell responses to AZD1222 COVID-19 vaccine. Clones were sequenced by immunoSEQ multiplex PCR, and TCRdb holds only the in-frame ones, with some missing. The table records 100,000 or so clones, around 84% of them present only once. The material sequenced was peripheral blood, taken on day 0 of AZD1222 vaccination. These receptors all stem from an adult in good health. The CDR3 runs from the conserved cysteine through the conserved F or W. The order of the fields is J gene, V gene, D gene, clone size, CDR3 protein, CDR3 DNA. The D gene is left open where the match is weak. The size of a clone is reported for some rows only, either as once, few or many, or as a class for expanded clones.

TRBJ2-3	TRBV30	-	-	CAWKRAGARTDTQYF	TGTGCCTGGAAAAGGGCGGGGGCACGCACAGATACGCAGTATTTT
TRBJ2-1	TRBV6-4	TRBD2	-	CASSETSGAINEQFF	TGTGCCAGCAGTGAGACTAGCGGAGCCATCAATGAGCAGTTCTTC
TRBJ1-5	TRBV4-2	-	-	CASSRDSEASQPQHF	TGTGCCAGCAGCCGGGATTCAGAGGCGTCCCAGCCCCAGCATTTT
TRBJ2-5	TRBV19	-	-	CASRKQETQYF	TGTGCCAGTAGGAAACAAGAGACCCAGTACTTC
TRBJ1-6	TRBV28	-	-	CASSPIPISSYNSPLHF	TGTGCCAGCAGTCCGATTCCTATAAGCTCCTATAATTCACCCCTCCACTTT
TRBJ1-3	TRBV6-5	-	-	CASMPTGNTIYF	TGTGCCAGCATGCCCACTGGAAACACCATATATTTT
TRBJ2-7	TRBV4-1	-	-	CASSFNPYGGLSYEQYF	TGCGCCAGCAGCTTCAACCCGTACGGGGGGCTCTCCTACGAGCAGTACTTC
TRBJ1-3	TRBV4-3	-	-	CASSQEYRAGNTIYF	TGCGCCAGCAGCCAAGAATACAGGGCTGGAAACACCATATATTTT
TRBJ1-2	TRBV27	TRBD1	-	CASSGSYRQGSYGYTF	TGTGCCAGCAGTGGGTCCTATAGACAGGGGTCCTATGGCTACACCTTC
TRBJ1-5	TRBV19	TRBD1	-	CASSTFSTGGHQPQHF	TGTGCCAGTAGTACCTTTTCGACAGGGGGCCATCAGCCCCAGCATTTT
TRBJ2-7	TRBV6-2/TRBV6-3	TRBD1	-	CASSYSAGQGWNEQYF	TGTGCCAGCAGTTACTCGGCGGGACAGGGGTGGAACGAGCAGTACTTC
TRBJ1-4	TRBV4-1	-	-	CASSQVRGATTYEKLFF	TGCGCCAGCAGCCAAGTTCGGGGGGCGACGACTTATGAAAAACTGTTTTTT
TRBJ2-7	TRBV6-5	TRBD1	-	CASSYSDRGFYEQYF	TGTGCCAGCAGTTATTCGGACAGGGGCTTCTACGAGCAGTACTTC
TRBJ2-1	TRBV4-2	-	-	CASSQDIQASSYNEQFF	TGTGCCAGCAGCCAAGATATCCAGGCGAGCTCCTACAATGAGCAGTTCTTC
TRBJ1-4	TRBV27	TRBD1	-	CASRRTGGNEKLFF	TGTGCCAGCAGGCGGACAGGCGGTAATGAAAAACTGTTTTTT
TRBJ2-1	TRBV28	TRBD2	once	CAHKPGYGWREGSGEQFF	TGTGCCCATAAACCAGGGTACGGTTGGCGGGAGGGCTCCGGGGAGCAGTTCTTC
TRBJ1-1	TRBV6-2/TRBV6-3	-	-	CASSYTTGAFF	TGTGCCAGCAGTTACACCACGGGAGCTTTCTTT
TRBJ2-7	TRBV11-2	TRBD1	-	CASSLYRGGYEQYF	TGTGCCAGCAGCTTATACAGGGGCGGCTACGAGCAGTACTTC
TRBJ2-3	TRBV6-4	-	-	CASSDSTDTQYF	TGTGCCAGCAGTGACTCTACAGATACGCAGTATTTT
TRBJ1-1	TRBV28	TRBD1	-	CASSFAGTARKGTEAFF	TGTGCCAGCAGTTTCGCCGGGACAGCCAGAAAGGGCACTGAAGCTTTCTTT
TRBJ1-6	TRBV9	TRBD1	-	CASSPQGERNSPLHF	TGTGCCAGCAGCCCACAGGGGGAAAGAAATTCACCCCTCCACTTT
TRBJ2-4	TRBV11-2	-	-	CASTVLYSGRAKNIQYF	TGTGCCAGCACCGTCCTTTATAGCGGACGGGCCAAAAACATTCAGTACTTC
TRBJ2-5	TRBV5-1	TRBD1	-	CASSHSGQGALKTQYF	TGCGCCAGCAGCCACTCGGGACAGGGGGCTTTGAAGACCCAGTACTTC
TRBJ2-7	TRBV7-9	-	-	CASTLGGRGFLYEQYF	TGTGCCAGCACCCTCGGGGGCAGGGGCTTTCTCTACGAGCAGTACTTC
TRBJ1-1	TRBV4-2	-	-	CASSQDIGRVAEAFF	TGTGCCAGCAGCCAAGATATTGGGCGGGTCGCTGAAGCTTTCTTT
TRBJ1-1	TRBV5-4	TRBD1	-	CASSRGQENTEAFF	TGTGCCAGCAGCAGGGGACAGGAAAACACTGAAGCTTTCTTT
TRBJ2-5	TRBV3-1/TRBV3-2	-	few	CASSQEGLAMRGETQYF	TGTGCCAGCAGCCAAGAGGGTCTAGCCATGAGGGGAGAGACCCAGTACTTC
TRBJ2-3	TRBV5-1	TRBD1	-	CASSLGQAKDTQYF	TGCGCCAGCAGCTTAGGACAGGCGAAAGATACGCAGTATTTT
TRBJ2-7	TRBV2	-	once	CASSVLGSHEQYF	TGTGCCAGCAGTGTGTTAGGGAGCCACGAGCAGTACTTC
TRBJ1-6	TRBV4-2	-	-	CASSQVLNTHNSPLHF	TGTGCCAGCAGCCAAGTTCTAAACACCCATAATTCACCCCTCCACTTT
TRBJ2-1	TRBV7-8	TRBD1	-	CASSLAAKGQGLDEQFF	TGTGCCAGCAGCTTAGCGGCAAAAGGACAGGGGTTGGATGAGCAGTTCTTC
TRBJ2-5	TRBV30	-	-	CAWSVGPPQETQYF	TGTGCCTGGAGTGTAGGGCCTCCCCAAGAGACCCAGTACTTC
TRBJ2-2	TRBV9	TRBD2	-	CASSRGLASSGELFF	TGTGCCAGCAGCAGGGGACTAGCCTCTTCAGGGGAGCTGTTTTTT
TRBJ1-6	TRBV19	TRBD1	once	CASRDPGQGVGSPLHF	TGTGCCAGTAGAGATCCGGGACAGGGTGTAGGTTCACCCCTCCACTTT
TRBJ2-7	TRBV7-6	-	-	CASSPTGRGEQYF	TGTGCCAGCAGCCCCACAGGGCGTGGGGAGCAGTACTTC
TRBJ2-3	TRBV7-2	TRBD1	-	CASRKDRTTDTQYF	TGTGCCAGCAGGAAGGACAGGACGACAGATACGCAGTATTTT
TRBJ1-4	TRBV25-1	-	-	CASSEGGGDLGEKLFF	TGTGCCAGCAGTGAGGGTGGCGGGGACCTTGGTGAAAAACTGTTTTTT
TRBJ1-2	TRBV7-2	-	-	CASSLGAKLNYGYTF	TGTGCCAGCAGCTTAGGGGCGAAGCTAAACTATGGCTACACCTTC
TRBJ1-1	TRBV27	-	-	CASSVRADGTEAFF	TGTGCCAGCAGTGTAAGGGCGGATGGGACTGAAGCTTTCTTT
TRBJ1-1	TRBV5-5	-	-	CASSLATGNTEAFF	TGTGCCAGCAGCTTGGCAACGGGAAACACTGAAGCTTTCTTT
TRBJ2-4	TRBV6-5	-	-	CASSYEGGFGNIQYF	TGTGCCAGCAGTTACGAAGGGGGTTTTGGAAACATTCAGTACTTC
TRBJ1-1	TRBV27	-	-	CASSLLGYRARNTEAFF	TGTGCCAGCAGTTTATTGGGGTACAGGGCAAGGAACACTGAAGCTTTCTTT
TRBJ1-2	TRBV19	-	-	CASTTPFGEHGYTF	TGTGCCAGTACCACCCCGTTCGGGGAGCATGGCTACACCTTC
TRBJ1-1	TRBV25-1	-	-	CASRYRDTNTEAFF	TGTGCCAGCCGCTACAGGGATACGAACACTGAAGCTTTCTTT
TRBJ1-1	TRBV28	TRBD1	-	CASRRQGASNTEAFF	TGTGCCAGCAGGAGACAGGGGGCTTCGAACACTGAAGCTTTCTTT
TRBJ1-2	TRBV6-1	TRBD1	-	CASSERLGQGLGYTF	TGTGCCAGCAGTGAAAGACTGGGACAGGGCTTAGGCTACACCTTC
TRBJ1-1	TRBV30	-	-	CAWSYGKNTEAFF	TGTGCCTGGAGTTATGGGAAGAACACTGAAGCTTTCTTT
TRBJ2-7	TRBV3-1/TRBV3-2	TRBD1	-	CASSQEPQGFGTYEQYF	TGTGCCAGCAGCCAAGAACCACAGGGGTTTGGAACCTACGAGCAGTACTTC
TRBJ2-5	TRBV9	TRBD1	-	CASSVSGNRGQETQYF	TGTGCCAGCAGCGTGAGCGGTAACAGGGGGCAAGAGACCCAGTACTTC
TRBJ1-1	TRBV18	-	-	CASSPSGQREAFF	TGTGCCAGCTCACCATCCGGACAGCGTGAAGCTTTCTTT
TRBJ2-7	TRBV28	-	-	CASSPEVYEQYF	TGTGCCAGCAGTCCTGAAGTTTACGAGCAGTACTTC